This T cell receptor (beta chain) was captured by sequencing in a study of OX40 agonist ivuxolimab in advanced cancers. General notes on the study: The costimulatory receptor OX40 (CD134) was targeted by ivuxolimab, a fully human IgG2 agonistic monoclonal antibody. Intravenous ivuxolimab was administered to patients every 2 weeks at six dose levels: 0.01, 0.1, 0.3, 1.5, 3 and 10 mg/kg. Of the approximately 50 dose-escalation patients, hepatocellular carcinoma was present in some 19, melanoma in roughly 15, renal cell carcinoma in 9 and head and neck cancer in 9. In the dose-escalation cohort, around four fifths of patients were male, and the mean age was 60 years with a range of about 20 to 90. Patients were allowed to have had prior anti-PD-1, anti-PD-L1 or anti-CTLA-4 therapy, and 30% to 50% of the dose-escalation patients had previously received checkpoint inhibitors. Partial responses occurred in three dose-escalation patients: two with cutaneous melanoma and one with hepatocellular carcinoma. The purpose of peripheral TCRbeta sequencing was to test whether ivuxolimab changed TCR sequence diversity and led to clonal T-cell expansion. The paper describes the monotherapy dose-escalation part (N of about 55 patients) of the phase I trial of ivuxolimab. Points the paper makes about the study in general: After ivuxolimab, more expanded clones were found on average in CD8+ T cells than in CD4+ T cells. In the 0.1-3.0 mg/kg groups, partial responders had among the lowest normalized peripheral clonal expansion, particularly in CD8+ T cells. The antigen specificity of the clonally expanded peripheral T cells was not determined. Low levels of normalized T-cell clonal expansion were also seen in some nonresponding patients. At doses from 0.1 to 3.0 mg/kg, clonal expansion was seen in both CD4+ and CD8+ blood T cells between baseline and week 6.

From the germline V gene (reference sequence), CDR1 is GTSNPN and CDR2 is SVGIG. The CDR3 goes from the cysteine to the phenylalanine over 13 residues. Kept here is only the CDR3 DNA, which spans 39 bases and is read in frame from base 1. The trim is 1 base for V and 8 bases for J, with a gap of 12 bases between the germline ends. Genomic DNA was isolated from the sorted cells so that the TCRbeta CDR3 region could be sequenced. The immunoSEQ Assay was used for sequencing of TCRbeta CDR3 regions. TCRdb obtained this table from immuneACCESS and retained in-frame rearrangements with V and J assigned. These tables miss some clones; where compared with another copy, unresolved V genes account for less than half of the shortfall, and the remainder is unexplained. The sample table lists tens of thousands of clones, approximately 90% of them with a count of one. 1.5% to 2% of the sample is held by the ten biggest clonotypes.

This clone has only a few counts. There is no known antigen for this receptor. Per-base quality was not reported, and no clone a single base away is much larger than it. The trial excluded patients who had a history of autoimmune disease or were on systemic immunosuppression. Peripheral blood for TCR sequencing was drawn from every dose cohort at baseline, at cycle 4 day 1 and at cycle 7 day 1. Samples came from an open-label, multicenter, first-in-human phase I dose-escalation trial of ivuxolimab. Adults with locally advanced or metastatic head and neck squamous cell, hepatocellular, melanoma or renal cell carcinoma were enrolled in the trial. CD4+ and CD8+ T cells were sorted separately from peripheral blood before TCR sequencing.

The clonotype comes from an adult with an advanced solid tumor such as melanoma, head and neck, liver or kidney cancer. The rearranged segments are TRBV30 and TRBJ2-1; confidence is insufficient to name the D gene. The input for sequencing was CD4+ or CD8+ T cells sorted from blood, taken in a trial of the OX40 agonist ivuxolimab. The nucleotides are TGTGCCTGGAGTGAGAGAGTTTTGGATGAGCAGTTCTTC. This sequence encodes CAWSERVLDEQFF.